The 12 T cell receptor beta chains given below trace back to one sample, sequenced in a study of T cell clones after liver transplantation. The data were produced by immunoSEQ multiplex PCR, yet TCRdb's version contains in-frame clones alone and is incomplete. The repertoire holds about 12,000 clones, with roughly 74% as singletons. The input for sequencing was CD8+ T cells from blood, taken at the 22-month timepoint. The receptor set was obtained from a human patient who received a liver transplant. Among the T cells, some may be from the graft donor.

This rearrangement joins TRBV23-1 to TRBJ2-7, with D possibly matching TRBD1 (6 bases). Being an ORF, TRBV23-1 has a function that is uncertain. The CDR3 length is 15 residues. The V end was cut by 5 bases, the J end by 6 bases, with 20 bases between. DNA of the CDR3: TGCGCCAGCAGTAAACTCCCGGGCACAGGGTTCGAGCAGTACTTC. This sequence encodes CASSKLPGTGFEQYF.

The genes are TRBV18 and TRBJ2-2, with unresolved D. V lost 3 bases to trimming and J lost 9 bases, with 11 bases between them. The CDR3 runs 13 residues. Germline-derived CDR1 and CDR2 are KGHSH and LQKENI. For the CDR3, the DNA is TGTGCCAGCTCACCTAGCCTGCTGAGGGAGCTGTTTTTT. Its protein product is CASSPSLLRELFF.

Here the CDR3 reads CASEYNDNQPQHF. In DNA, the CDR3 is TGTGCCAGCGAATACAACGACAATCAGCCCCAGCATTTT. The gene calls are TRBV6-1 and TRBJ1-5; D remains unclear. The germline V and J ends were trimmed by 8 bases and 3 bases, with 11 bases remaining between them. CDR3 size: 13 residues. The germline V gene encodes CDR1 MNHNS and CDR2 SASEGT.

The gene calls are TRBV7-9 and TRBJ2-6; D gene uncertain. The CDR3 has 17 amino acids. Germline CDR1 is SEHNR and CDR2 is FQNEAQ (reference sequence). V lost 4 bases and J lost 0, with 13 bases in between. CDR3 DNA: TGTGCCAGCAGCTCCTCGATTACTTACTCTGGGGCCAACGTCCTGACTTTC. Its translation is CASSSSITYSGANVLTF.

The chain is built from TRBV5-6 and TRBJ2-5; TRBD2 aligns across 8 bases. V lost 2 bases to trimming and J lost 3 bases; unmatched junction nucleotides: 12. CDR3 length: 17 amino acids. Germline CDR1 and CDR2: SGHDT and YYEEEE. The CDR3 reads CASSFGLAETWEETQYF. CDR3 DNA: TGTGCCAGCAGCTTCGGACTAGCCGAAACATGGGAAGAGACCCAGTACTTC.

V usage is TRBV6-4 and J usage is TRBJ1-5; the D is unclear. V lost 2 bases and J 5 bases, leaving 28 bases between the germline ends. The germline CDR1 and CDR2 sequences are MRHNA and SNTAGT. The CDR3 is made up of 20 amino acids. Here the CDR3 DNA reads TGTGCCAGCAGTGACCGCCCTCTCGGTGAGAAGTCAATCAACCATCAGCCCCAGCATTTT. Amino acid sequence: CASSDRPLGEKSINHQPQHF.

V usage is TRBV5-1 and J usage is TRBJ2-5, with unresolved D. This CDR3 spans 13 amino acids. The germline V and J ends were trimmed by 0 bases and 6 bases, with 9 bases remaining between them. From germline, CDR1 is SGHRS and CDR2 YFSETQ. CDR3 in amino acids: CASSLVARKTQYF. As DNA, the CDR3 is TGCGCCAGCAGCTTGGTCGCCAGAAAGACCCAGTACTTC.

V gene TRBV7-2 combines with J gene TRBJ1-5; D ambiguous. The V gene lost 5 bases and the J gene lost 6 bases, with 11 bases spanning the gap. Germline V gives CDR1 SGHTA, CDR2 FQGNSA. This CDR3 is built from 13 residues. In DNA, the CDR3 is TGTGCCAGCAGCCCCGCGTATTTTCAGCCCCAGCATTTT. This encodes CASSPAYFQPQHF.

This clone ranks as medium-sized (0.01 to 0.1%). The CDR3 loop reads CSVEVQDYEQYF. CDR3 nucleotide sequence: TGCAGCGTTGAAGTGCAGGACTACGAGCAGTACTTC. This chain links TRBV29-1 with TRBJ2-7; D gene unclear. The CDR3 contains 12 residues. The germline V and J ends were trimmed by 1 base and 3 bases, with 7 bases remaining between them. The germline V gene encodes CDR1 SQVTM and CDR2 ANQGSEA.

By share of the sample, this clone is medium-sized. The chain's CDR3 is CASSQEPGGSYEQYF. CDR3 nucleotide sequence: TGCGCCAGCAGCCAAGAACCAGGGGGGTCCTACGAGCAGTACTTC. This chain links TRBV4-1 with TRBJ2-7; TRBD1 might be the D (7 bases). The CDR3 is 15 residues long. CDR1 and CDR2 (germline): MGHRA, YSYEKL. V was trimmed by 0 bases and J by 1 base, leaving 10 bases between them.

On this clone: The same CDR3 can be traced to other DNA sequences in this sample. V and J are TRBV19 and TRBJ1-5, with D possibly matching TRBD1 (5 bases). The CDR3 extends over 13 amino acids. Deletions cut 5 bases from V and 6 bases from J, with 11 bases between. CDR1 LNHDA and CDR2 SQIVND come from the germline V gene (reference sequence). The CDR3 loop reads CASSRQGAQPQHF. CDR3 DNA: TGTGCCAGTAGTCGCCAGGGTGCTCAGCCCCAGCATTTT.

V and J are TRBV7-9 and TRBJ1-2, with 12 bases fitting TRBD1. CDR3 length: 16 residues. The V and J ends lost 1 base and 8 bases, in that order; junction bases with no gene match: 8. CDR1 and CDR2 (germline): SEHNR, FQNEAQ (reference sequence). The CDR3 loop is CASSLEGQGAGFGYTF. CDR3 DNA: TGTGCCAGCAGCTTAGAGGGACAGGGGGCTGGATTCGGCTACACCTTC. Full variable domain (remainder filled in from reference TRBV7-9 and TRBJ1-2): DTGVSQNPRHKITKRGQNVTFRCDPISEHNRLYWYRQTLGQGPEFLTYFQNEAQLEKSRLLSDRFSAERPKGSFSTLEIQRTEQGDSAMYLCASSLEGQGAGFGYTFGSGTRLTVV.